This TCR beta chain was documented in a study of PD-1 blockade in mismatch repair-deficient tumors. Whole-study findings and limits: After pembrolizumab, tumor-resident clones rose rapidly, then generally contracted before radiologic responses.

Comment on this clone: Its specificity is unknown.

Produced via immunoSEQ multiplex PCR; TCRdb's table is partial and in-frame only. This sample has around 37,000 clones, with around four fifths found just once. CDR3 length: 16 amino acids. Germline CDR1 SNHLY, CDR2 FYNNEI. Trimming at V came to 4 bases and at J to 1 base, leaving 7 bases not matched to a gene. This rearrangement joins TRBV2 to TRBJ2-3; 8 positions match TRBD2. The sequences come from PBMCs, collected about 40 weeks after starting pembrolizumab. The sequence came from an adult with mismatch repair-deficient cancer. The CDR3 is CASSVHSGIRTDTQYF. Here the CDR3 DNA reads TGTGCCAGCAGTGTCCATAGCGGGATCCGCACAGATACGCAGTATTTT.